The 19 T cell receptor beta chains in this list originate from one sample, sequenced in a study of T cells after yellow fever vaccination. From the 5' RACE reads, TCRdb called clonotypes with MiXCR, one entry per CDR3 protein. The sample lists about 360,000 distinct CDR3 sequences; roughly 6.2% were seen once. Specimen: PBMCs, collected 5 days after the yellow fever booster vaccination. Receptors originate from a man between 25 and 39 years old who received the YFV17D yellow fever vaccine.

The rearrangement links TRBV5-1 to TRBJ2-7, with a tentative D call TRBD2 (7 bases). Trimming shortened V by 0 bases and J by 6 bases, and 16 bases separated the two germline ends. In germline, CDR1 is SGHRS, CDR2 YFSETQ. The CDR3 is made up of 15 amino acids. The CDR3 loop is CASSLGGGSLIEQYF. Here the CDR3 DNA reads TGCGCCAGCAGCTTGGGCGGGGGCTCCCTCATCGAGCAGTACTTC.

This clonotype was observed at least ten times. The genes are TRBV7-9 and TRBJ2-5, with 11 bases identical to TRBD1. V lost 4 bases, J lost 2 bases, and 9 bases stayed unmatched. Germline CDR1 is SEHNR and CDR2 is FQNEAQ (reference sequence). CDR3 length: 17 amino acids. CDR3 bases: TGTGCCAGCAGCTCCGGGACAGGGGGAATAGCTCAAGAGACCCAGTACTTC. Encoded protein: CASSSGTGGIAQETQYF.

The chain combines TRBV18 with TRBJ1-5, with 8 bases matching TRBD1. The CDR3 is made up of 14 amino acids. Germline V gives CDR1 KGHSH, CDR2 LQKENI. V was pared by 4 bases and J by 5 bases, with 4 bases of the junction left unmatched. The CDR3 DNA reads TGTGCCAGCTCACGACCGGGACAGGATCAGCCCCAGCATTTT. Encoded protein: CASSRPGQDQPQHF.

V gene TRBV7-2 combines with J gene TRBJ1-2; no clear D. CDR1 is SGHTA and CDR2 is FQGNSA in the germline V gene. V was shortened by 5 bases and J by 7 bases, with 17 bases between the two germline ends. The CDR3 consists of 14 residues. The CDR3: CASSQEGGTGGYTF. DNA of the CDR3: TGTGCCAGCAGCCAGGAAGGAGGTACCGGTGGCTACACCTTC.

The V and J genes are TRBV4-2 and TRBJ2-7, with 8 bases lining up with TRBD2. From germline, CDR1 is LGHNA and CDR2 YNFKEQ. The CDR3 is made up of 17 amino acids. With 0 bases clipped from V and 3 bases from J, the junction kept 10 bases outside the gene matches. The CDR3 reads CASSQDVGSGRFYEQYF. The CDR3 coding sequence is TGTGCCAGCAGCCAAGATGTGGGGAGCGGGAGATTCTACGAGCAGTACTTC.

This clonotype turned up a few times. The chain carries TRBV9 and TRBJ2-7; the D call may be TRBD1 or TRBD2 (6 bases each). This CDR3 is 14 amino acids long. CDR1 and CDR2 (germline): SGDLS, YYNGEE. Between the trimmed V and J ends, which lost 4 bases and 5 bases, there was a span of 16 bases. The CDR3 nucleotides are TGTGCCAGCAGCCCCCATCCGGGGGACAACGAGCAGTACTTC. Its protein product is CASSPHPGDNEQYF. Filled out from reference TRBV9 and TRBJ2-7, the complete variable domain reads DSGVTQTPKHLITATGQRVTLRCSPRSGDLSVYWYQQSLDQGLQFLIQYYNGEERAKGNILERFSAQQFPDLHSELNLSSLELGDSALYFCASSPHPGDNEQYFGPGTRLTVT.

This clonotype was seen a handful of times. The gene calls are TRBV30 and TRBJ2-6, with no clear D. Per germline, CDR1 GTSNPN and CDR2 SVGIG (reference sequence). The CDR3 is 14 residues long. The CDR3 sequence is CAVVFGSGANVLTF. In nucleotides, the CDR3 is TGTGCGGTGGTTTTCGGCTCTGGGGCCAACGTCCTGACTTTC.

The chain recombines TRBV27 with TRBJ2-6, with 8 bases aligning to TRBD2. The CDR3 extends over 17 amino acids. Germline V gives CDR1 MNHEY, CDR2 SMNVEV (reference sequence). Unmatched junction bases numbered 11, after V lost 6 bases and J lost 4 bases. This CDR3 reads CASSFSFIAGGANVLTF. The CDR3 DNA reads as TGTGCCAGCAGCTTCTCTTTTATAGCGGGGGGGGCCAACGTCCTGACTTTC.

The table lists this clonotype with many counts. J is TRBJ2-5 and V is TRBV7-9, with TRBD1 matching over 8 bases. Trimming at V came to 6 bases and at J to 1 base, leaving 4 bases not matched to a gene. Germline V gene lookup returns CDR1 SEHNR and CDR2 FQNEAQ (reference sequence). The CDR3 has 14 residues. In nucleotides, the CDR3 is TGTGCCAGCAGTACGACAGGGGTCCAAGAGACCCAGTACTTC. Its protein product is CASSTTGVQETQYF.

Only a few counts were recorded for this clonotype. CDR3 nucleotide sequence: TGTGCCAGCAGCTACCGGAACGTACAGGGGCCCTATGGCTACACCTTC. It translates to CASSYRNVQGPYGYTF. The chain uses TRBV11-2 and TRBJ1-2, with 7 bases fitting TRBD1. V lost 4 bases and J lost 4; bases outside the gene matches: 12. Germline CDR1 and CDR2: SGHAT and FQNNGV. The CDR3 has 16 residues.

Details on this clonotype: This likely comes from a read error, as the CDR3 has no conserved phenylalanine or tryptophan at its end. The J gene is TRBJ2-7, the V gene TRBV24-1; a weak D match, TRBD2 (5 bases). Germline-derived CDR1 and CDR2 are KGHDR and SFDVKD. This CDR3 is 12 amino acids long. Trimming cost V 7 bases and J 2 bases, with 8 bases left between them. Here the CDR3 reads CATSEGAYEQYL. The CDR3 nucleotides are TGTGCCACCAGCGAGGGCGCCTACGAGCAGTACCTC.

The rearrangement links TRBV29-1 to TRBJ1-5; tentative D call: TRBD1 (5 bases). This CDR3 region has 11 residues. V dropped 2 bases and J dropped 7 bases, with 6 bases sitting between them. Germline CDR1 SQVTM, CDR2 ANQGSEA. In nucleotides, the CDR3 is TGCAGCGTTGAAAGGGGCCAGCCCCAGCATTTT. Translated: CSVERGQPQHF.

This clonotype was seen ten or more times. This chain joins TRBV4-3 and TRBJ1-4; D may be TRBD1 (6 bases). Between the trimmed V and J ends, which lost 0 bases and 7 bases, there was a span of 18 bases. The CDR3 has 17 amino acids. Germline lookup yields CDR1 LGHNA and CDR2 YSLEER. The CDR3 DNA reads TGCGCCAGCAGCCAAGATCTTGCAGGGGCGCTTATTGAAAAACTGTTTTTT. It translates to CASSQDLAGALIEKLFF.

Only a few counts were recorded for this clonotype. The chain combines TRBV4-3 with TRBJ2-7; TRBD1 might be the D (7 bases). Deletions cut 5 bases from V and 3 bases from J, with 17 bases between. This CDR3 comprises 15 residues. Germline lookup yields CDR1 LGHNA and CDR2 YSLEER. Written as DNA, the CDR3 is TGCGCCAGCAGCATCAGCGGGCAGGGGGGCTACGAGCAGTACTTC. The encoded protein is CASSISGQGGYEQYF.

This chain uses TRBV5-5 with TRBJ1-2; perhaps TRBD1 as D (5 bases). Looked up from germline, CDR1 is SGHKS and CDR2 is YYEKEE (reference sequence). V was pared by 2 bases and J by 6 bases, with 14 bases between. The CDR3 has 14 residues. The CDR3 DNA is TGTGCCAGCAGCTTATATCGAGGGACTGATGGCTACACCTTC. This codes for CASSLYRGTDGYTF.

This chain uses TRBV27 with TRBJ2-7; 9 bases are a match to TRBD1. The germline gives CDR1 MNHEY, CDR2 SMNVEV (reference sequence). The V and J ends lost 3 bases and 5 bases, in that order; junction bases with no gene match: 11. The CDR3 sequence is 16 residues long. CDR3 DNA: TGTGCCAGCAGTTTCCTCCCCGGGACAGGGTCGCACGAGCAGTACTTC. Amino acids: CASSFLPGTGSHEQYF.

This clonotype was counted ten times or more. CDR3 sequence: CASSASGNPYNEQFF. CDR3 nucleotide sequence: TGTGCCAGCAGCGCGAGCGGGAACCCCTACAATGAGCAGTTCTTC. The chain combines TRBV7-9 with TRBJ2-1; 7 positions agree with TRBD2. This CDR3 contains 15 residues. V shed 5 bases and J 2 bases; nucleotides not matched to a gene: 6. Germline-derived CDR1 and CDR2 are SEHNR and FQNEAQ (reference sequence).

This clonotype turned up a few times. The chain uses TRBV30 and TRBJ2-1; a weak D match, TRBD1 (5 bases). From germline, CDR1 is GTSNPN and CDR2 SVGIG (reference sequence). The CDR3 totals 13 residues. The germline V and J ends were trimmed by 4 bases and 9 bases, with 16 bases remaining between them. CDR3 nucleotides: TGTGCCTGGAAATTGTCGAGTAGGGGTGAGCAGTTCTTC. Protein: CAWKLSSRGEQFF.

The CDR3 DNA is TGCAGTGCTAGGCTGTTGACTAGCGGGAGTTTATCCTACGAGCAGTACTTC. This sequence encodes CSARLLTSGSLSYEQYF. V usage is TRBV20-1 and J usage is TRBJ2-7; 12 nucleotides align to TRBD2. CDR1 and CDR2 (germline): DFQATT, SNEGSKA (reference sequence). V shed 3 bases, J shed 1 base, and the junction held 10 bases outside the gene matches. The CDR3 runs 17 residues.